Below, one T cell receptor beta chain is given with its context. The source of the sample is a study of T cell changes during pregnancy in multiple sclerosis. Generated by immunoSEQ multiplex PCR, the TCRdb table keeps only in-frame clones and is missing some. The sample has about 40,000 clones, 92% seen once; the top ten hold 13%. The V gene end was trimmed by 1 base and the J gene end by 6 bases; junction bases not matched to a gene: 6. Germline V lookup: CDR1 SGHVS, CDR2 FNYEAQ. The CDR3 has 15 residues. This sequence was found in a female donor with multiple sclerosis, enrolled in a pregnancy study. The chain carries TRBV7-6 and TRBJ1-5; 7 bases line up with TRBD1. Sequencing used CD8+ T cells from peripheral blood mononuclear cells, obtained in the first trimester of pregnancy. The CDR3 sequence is CASSLGDSGFQPQHF. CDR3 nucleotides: TGTGCCAGCAGCTTAGGGGACAGCGGTTTTCAGCCCCAGCATTTT.